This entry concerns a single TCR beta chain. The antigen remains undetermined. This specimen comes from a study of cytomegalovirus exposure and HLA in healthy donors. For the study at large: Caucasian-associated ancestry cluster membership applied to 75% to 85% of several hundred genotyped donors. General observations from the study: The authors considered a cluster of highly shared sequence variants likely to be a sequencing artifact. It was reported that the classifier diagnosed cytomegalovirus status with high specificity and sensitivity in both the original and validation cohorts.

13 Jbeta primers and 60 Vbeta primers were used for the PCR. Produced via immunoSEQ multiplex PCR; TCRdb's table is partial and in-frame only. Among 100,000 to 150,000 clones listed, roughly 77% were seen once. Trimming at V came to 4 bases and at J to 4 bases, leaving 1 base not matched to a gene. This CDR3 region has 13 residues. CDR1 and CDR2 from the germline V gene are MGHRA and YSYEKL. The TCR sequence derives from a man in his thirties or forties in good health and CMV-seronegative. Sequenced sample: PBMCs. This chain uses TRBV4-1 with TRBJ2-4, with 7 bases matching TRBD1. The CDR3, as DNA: TGCGCCAGCAGCCTACAGGGGAAAAACATTCAGTACTTC. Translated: CASSLQGKNIQYF.